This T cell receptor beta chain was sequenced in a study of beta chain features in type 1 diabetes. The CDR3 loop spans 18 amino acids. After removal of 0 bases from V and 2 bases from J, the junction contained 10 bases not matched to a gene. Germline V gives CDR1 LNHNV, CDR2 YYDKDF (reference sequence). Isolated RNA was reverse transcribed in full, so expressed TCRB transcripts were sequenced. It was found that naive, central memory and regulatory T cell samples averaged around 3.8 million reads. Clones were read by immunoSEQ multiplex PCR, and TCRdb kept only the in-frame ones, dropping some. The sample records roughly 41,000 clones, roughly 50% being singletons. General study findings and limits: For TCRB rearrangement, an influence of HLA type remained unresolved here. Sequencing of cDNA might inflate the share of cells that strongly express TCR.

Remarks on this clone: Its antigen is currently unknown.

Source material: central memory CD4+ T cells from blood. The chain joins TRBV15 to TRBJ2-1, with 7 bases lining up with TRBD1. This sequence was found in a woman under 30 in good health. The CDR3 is CATSRDRSRDRAYNEQFF. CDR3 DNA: TGTGCCACCAGCAGAGACCGGTCCCGGGACAGAGCCTACAATGAGCAGTTCTTC. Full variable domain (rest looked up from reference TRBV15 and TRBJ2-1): DAMVIQNPRYQVTQFGKPVTLSCSQTLNHNVMYWYQQKSSQAPKLLFHYYDKDFNNEADTPDNFQSRRPNTSFCFLDIRSPGLGDTAMYLCATSRDRSRDRAYNEQFFGPGTRLTVL.